The present TCR beta chain was sequenced within a study of patients and donors after allogeneic stem cell transplantation. TCRdb called the RT-PCR reads again in MiXCR, with one record for every CDR3 protein. The sample carries under 200,000 distinct CDR3 sequences, roughly 24% recorded once. Sequencing used blood, either unsorted or a sorted T cell fraction (not recorded which). This sequence was found in a human donor who was either an allogeneic HSCT recipient or a stem cell or donor lymphocyte infusion donor (not recorded which). It is not recorded whose cells these are; they may come from a transplant donor.

This chain's CDR3 is CASSKGQGIKSPLHF. In DNA, the CDR3 is TGTGCCAGCAGCAAAGGACAGGGAATCAAATCACCCCTCCACTTT. This chain connects TRBV7-9 to TRBJ1-6; 8 bases agree with TRBD1. Germline V gives CDR1 SEHNR, CDR2 FQNEAQ (reference sequence). The CDR3 covers 15 residues. V lost 5 bases to trimming and J lost 10 bases; unmatched junction nucleotides: 10.